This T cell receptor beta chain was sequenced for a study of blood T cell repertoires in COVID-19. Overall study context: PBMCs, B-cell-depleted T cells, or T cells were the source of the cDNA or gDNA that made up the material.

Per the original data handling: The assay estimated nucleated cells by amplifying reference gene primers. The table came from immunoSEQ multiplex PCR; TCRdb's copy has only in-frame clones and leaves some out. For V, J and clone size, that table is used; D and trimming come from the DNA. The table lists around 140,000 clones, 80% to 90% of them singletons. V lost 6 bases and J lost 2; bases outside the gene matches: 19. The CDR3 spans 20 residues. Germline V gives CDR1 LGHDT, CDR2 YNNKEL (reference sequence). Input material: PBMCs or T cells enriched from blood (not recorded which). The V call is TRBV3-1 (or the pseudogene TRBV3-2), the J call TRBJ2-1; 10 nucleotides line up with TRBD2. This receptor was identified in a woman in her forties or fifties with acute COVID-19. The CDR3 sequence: CASRGRDRLLAGETYNEQFF. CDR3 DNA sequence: TGTGCCAGCAGGGGCCGGGACAGGTTGCTAGCGGGAGAGACCTACAATGAGCAGTTCTTC.